Included here is one TCR beta chain sequence, with context. Some clones are missing from TCRdb's copy, which holds only in-frame ones; the method was immunoSEQ multiplex PCR. This repertoire shows 77,000 or so clones, 91% found once; its top ten account for around a sixth. This sample is drawn from a study of control samples from healthy donors and cancer patients. The V and J ends lost 7 bases and 5 bases, in that order; junction bases with no gene match: 13. The CDR3 has 16 amino acids. Germline assignment: CDR1 SNHLY and CDR2 FYNNEI. This clonotype was obtained from a man aged 25 to 45 in good health. The V gene is TRBV2, the J gene TRBJ2-2; 7 bases are a match to TRBD2. Sequenced material: blood. CDR3 sequence: CASIVERGIDTGELFF. In DNA form, the CDR3 reads TGTGCCAGCATTGTTGAGCGGGGCATCGATACCGGGGAGCTGTTTTTT.